This T cell receptor beta chain was found in a study of memory CD4+ T cells and cytomegalovirus serostatus (dated by TCRdb to between 2018 and 2020). The study in broad terms: The cohort included about 33 healthy adults from Belgium, of whom 9 were CMV seropositive and approximately 24 were CMV seronegative. To replicate a published TCR-based CMV serostatus classifier, the researchers sequenced the CD4+ memory TCRbeta repertoires of a Belgian cohort whose cytomegalovirus serostatus was known. The study at large found these results: Among the 160 or so previously reported CMV-associated TCRbeta sequences, some 70 showed up in the CD4+ memory repertoires, with each one found in between one and five individuals. For CMV serostatus prediction, a median bootstrapped AUC of approximately 0.95 was reached with the original framework, and a median bootstrapped AUC of roughly 0.89 was reached with a US-trained random forest. Only CD4+CD45RO+ memory cells were sequenced, unlike the original study, which covered naive and memory CD4+ and CD8+ populations. A median bootstrapped AUC of approximately 0.95 with a 95% CI of 0.76-1.00 was achieved on the Belgian cohort by the original-framework classifier. The results were read as suggesting that the CMV-associated TCR signature is, for the most part, present in the CD4+ memory repertoire.

The CDR3 starts with the cysteine, ends with the phenylalanine, and has 15 residues. Of the read, only the CDR3 DNA is kept; its 45 bases are in frame from base 1. Trimming removed 5 bases from V and 9 bases from J; the gene matches leave 12 bases unexplained. Via the germline V gene, CDR1 is MNHEY and CDR2 SVGAGI. Worth noting for this clone: Its antigen target is currently unknown. Within one base of it there is no much larger clone, and no base qualities were kept.

Single viable CD3+CD4+CD8-CD45RO+ cells were sorted as memory CD4+ T cells on a FACSAria II. CMV serostatus was determined using a Roche Elecsys assay that detects serum IgG against CMV pp150, pp28, p38 and p52. After thawing, total CD4+ T cells were enriched by positive selection with CD4 magnetic microbeads. The samples came from a different study that was designed specifically to examine the CD4+ T cell memory repertoire. Peripheral blood mononuclear cells were isolated and cryopreserved according to standard operating procedures, and serum was kept at -80 degrees C. The staining relied on CD3-PerCP (BW264/56), CD4-APC (RPA-T4), CD45RO-PE (UCHT1) and CD8-Pacific Orange (3B5) antibodies, and Sytox blue was used to exclude non-viable cells. Genomic DNA was extracted from sorted cells with the Quick-DNA Microprep Kit. TCRbeta DNA was amplified with the immunoSEQ hsTCRbeta kit following the manufacturer's protocol. An Illumina MiSeq instrument was used to sequence the TCRbeta libraries. In the authors' own workflow: Removing out-of-frame sequences left about 2,300,000 distinct TCRbeta sequences, an average of about 70,000 per individual. Two values were used to score each individual: the count of 164 previously reported CMV-associated TCRbeta sequences and the total count of productive distinct TCRbeta sequences. A beta-binomial model was reimplemented in Python, and scikit-learn random forests with default parameters were trained on data from the US cohort. Classifier performance on the Belgian cohort was reported as the median AUC with percentile confidence intervals calculated over 10,000 bootstrap iterations. What TCRdb holds here is the immuneACCESS table cut down to in-frame rearrangements. Part of the clones is not present; checked against another copy, under half of the missing clones reflect an unresolved V gene, and the others are unexplained. The V and J calls and clone size come from that table; D and trimming were worked out from the DNA. This sample comprises around 88,000 clones, roughly 80% of them detected only once. Around 3.6% of the sample goes to the ten largest clones.

Recombination joined TRBV6-5 with TRBJ2-1, and 8 bases in between align with TRBD2. Sequences were obtained from memory CD4+ T cells from blood. The clonotype comes from an adult in good health and CMV-seropositive. The CDR3 reads as follows: CASSTEGLGTPEQFF. The DNA sequence is given as TGTGCCAGCAGTACGGAGGGACTAGGGACCCCTGAGCAGTTCTTC.